The clone carrying this TCR beta chain was seen repeatedly, ten times or more. These data come from a study of CDR3 diversity in severe acne. The V gene lost 6 bases and the J gene lost 2 bases, with 19 bases spanning the gap. This CDR3 contains 15 residues. Germline CDR1 reads DFQATT; CDR2 reads SNEGSKA (reference sequence). One entry per CDR3 protein results from TCRdb running MiXCR on the PCR reads. The table lists some 90,000 distinct CDR3 sequences, about 48% of them singletons. The rearrangement uses TRBV20-1 and TRBJ2-5, with a tentative D call TRBD1 (7 bases). Input material: blood. This receptor was identified in a male donor in good health, serving as a control. This CDR3 reads CSATGEVTPQETQYF. For the CDR3, the DNA is TGCAGTGCCACAGGGGAGGTAACCCCACAAGAGACCCAGTACTTC.